The entry below gives a single T cell receptor beta chain sequence along with its context. Its antigen is currently unknown. A much larger clone is a single base away; this may be a read error. Together with a sample-barcoded 5' primer, a J-beta primer mix was included in a second PCR lasting about 7 to 11 cycles. Each single sample gave us at least 2.5 million CDR3-containing paired-end reads. TCRdb used MiXCR to reprocess the 5' RACE reads, holding one entry per CDR3 protein. The sample lists approximately 1.5 million distinct CDR3 sequences, roughly 43% occurring once. The data belong to a study of blood T cells in healthy people across ages. Investigators took about 10 milliliters of peripheral blood from every donor. General study points: Total diversity from one million sequenced T cells was likely underestimated. Samples with more naive T cells showed higher observed beta diversity.

Sample: blood. This TCR was recovered from a woman in her late teens or twenties in good health.

The CDR3 DNA reads as TGTGCCAGCAGTATTAATGAAAAACTGTTTTTT. It translates to CASSINEKLFF. The J gene is TRBJ1-4, the V gene TRBV28; D unresolved. The ends were cut back, 5 bases at V and 4 bases at J, with 2 bases in the middle. The V gene's germline CDR1 is MDHEN and CDR2 SYDVKM. The CDR3 length is 11 residues. Drawing the rest from reference TRBV28 and TRBJ1-4, the complete variable domain is DVKVTQSSRYLVKRTGEKVFLECVQDMDHENMFWYRQDPGLGLRLIYFSYDVKMKEKGDIPEGYSVSREKKERFSLILESASTNQTSMYLCASSINEKLFFGSGTQLSVL.